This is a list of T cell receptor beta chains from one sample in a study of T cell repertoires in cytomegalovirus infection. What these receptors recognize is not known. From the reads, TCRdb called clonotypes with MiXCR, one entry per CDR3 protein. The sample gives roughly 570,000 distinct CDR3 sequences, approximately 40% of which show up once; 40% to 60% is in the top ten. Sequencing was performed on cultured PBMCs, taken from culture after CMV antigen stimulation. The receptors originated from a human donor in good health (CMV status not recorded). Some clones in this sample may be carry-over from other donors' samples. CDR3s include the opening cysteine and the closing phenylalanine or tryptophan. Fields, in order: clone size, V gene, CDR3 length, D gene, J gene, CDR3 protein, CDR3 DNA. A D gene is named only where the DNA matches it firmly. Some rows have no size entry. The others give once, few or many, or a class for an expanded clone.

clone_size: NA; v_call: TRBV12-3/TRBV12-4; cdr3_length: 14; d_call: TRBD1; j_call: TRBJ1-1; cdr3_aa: CASSLVPGQGKAFF; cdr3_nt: TGTGCCAGCAGTCTCGTCCCGGGACAGGGGAAGGCTTTCTTT
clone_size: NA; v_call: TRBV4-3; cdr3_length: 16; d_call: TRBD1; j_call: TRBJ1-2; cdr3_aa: CASSRKQGPRNYGYTF; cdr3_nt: TGCGCCAGCAGCCGAAAACAGGGGCCGCGTAACTATGGCTACACCTTC
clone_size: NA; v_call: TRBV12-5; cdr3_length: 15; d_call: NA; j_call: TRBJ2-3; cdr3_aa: CASGLGLEVRDTQYF; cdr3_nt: TGTGCTAGTGGTTTGGGACTAGAGGTCCGGGATACGCAGTATTTT
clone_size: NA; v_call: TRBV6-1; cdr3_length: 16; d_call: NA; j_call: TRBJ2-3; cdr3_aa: CASSPSPLASTDTQYF; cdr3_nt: TGTGCCAGCAGTCCTTCCCCGCTGGCTAGCACAGATACGCAGTATTTT
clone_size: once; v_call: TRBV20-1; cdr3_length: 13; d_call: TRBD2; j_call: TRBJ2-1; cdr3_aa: CSARRGAGGLRGF; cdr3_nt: TGCAGTGCTAGGAGAGGAGCGGGGGGACTCAGGGGCTTC
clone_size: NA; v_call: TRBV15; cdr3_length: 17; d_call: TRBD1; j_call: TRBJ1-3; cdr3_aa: CATSRGLGQSLGNTIYF; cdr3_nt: TGTGCCACCAGCAGAGGCCTGGGACAGAGCCTGGGAAACACCATATATTTT
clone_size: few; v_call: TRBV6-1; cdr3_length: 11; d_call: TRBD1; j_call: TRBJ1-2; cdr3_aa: CASSESDRGTF; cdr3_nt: TGTGCCAGCAGTGAGTCGGACAGGGGGACCTTC
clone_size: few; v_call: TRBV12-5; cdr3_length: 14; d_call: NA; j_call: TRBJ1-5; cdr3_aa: CASGPGSSNQPQHF; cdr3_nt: TGTGCTAGTGGGCCAGGGAGTAGCAATCAGCCCCAGCATTTT
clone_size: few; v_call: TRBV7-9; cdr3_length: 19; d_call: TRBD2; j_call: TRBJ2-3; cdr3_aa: CASSLEEGSGGAVQDTQYF; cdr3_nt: TGTGCCAGCAGCTTAGAGGAGGGTAGCGGGGGGGCAGTACAAGATACGCAGTATTTT
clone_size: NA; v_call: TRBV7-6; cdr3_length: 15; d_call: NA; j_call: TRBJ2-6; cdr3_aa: CASSYGDSGANVLTF; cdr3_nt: TGTGCCAGCAGCTACGGGGACTCTGGGGCCAACGTCCTGACTTTC
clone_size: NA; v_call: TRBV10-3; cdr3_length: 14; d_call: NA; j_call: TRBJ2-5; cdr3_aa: CAIRGTSTQETQYF; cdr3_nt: TGTGCCATCAGGGGTACTAGCACCCAAGAGACCCAGTACTTC
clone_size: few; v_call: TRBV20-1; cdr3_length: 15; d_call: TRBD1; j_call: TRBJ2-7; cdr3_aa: CSLSGQGVTPYEQYF; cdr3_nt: TGCAGTCTATCTGGACAGGGGGTGACCCCCTACGAGCAGTACTTC
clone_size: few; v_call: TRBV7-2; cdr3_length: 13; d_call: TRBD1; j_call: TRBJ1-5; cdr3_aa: CASSVGQARPQHF; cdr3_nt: TGTGCCAGCAGCGTAGGACAGGCGCGACCCCAGCATTTT
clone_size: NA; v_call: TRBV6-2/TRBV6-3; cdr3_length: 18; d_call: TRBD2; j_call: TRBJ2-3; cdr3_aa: CASSPPPWTSGVEDTQYF; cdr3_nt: TGTGCCAGCAGTCCCCCGCCTTGGACTAGCGGGGTCGAAGATACGCAGTATTTT
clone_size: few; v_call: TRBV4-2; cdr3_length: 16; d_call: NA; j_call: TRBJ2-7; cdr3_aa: CASSQDFSDRFQEQYF; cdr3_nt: TGTGCCAGCAGCCAAGACTTCAGCGACAGGTTTCAAGAGCAGTACTTC
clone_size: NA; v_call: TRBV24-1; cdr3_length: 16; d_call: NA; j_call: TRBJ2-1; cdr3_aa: CATSDFPSASYNEQFF; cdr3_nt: TGTGCCACCAGTGATTTTCCCTCGGCCTCCTACAATGAGCAGTTCTTC
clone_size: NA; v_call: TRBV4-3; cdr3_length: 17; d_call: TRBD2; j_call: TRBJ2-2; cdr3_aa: CARAPKTTSGRAGELFF; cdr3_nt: TGCGCCAGGGCCCCCAAGACGACTAGCGGGAGGGCCGGGGAGCTGTTTTTT
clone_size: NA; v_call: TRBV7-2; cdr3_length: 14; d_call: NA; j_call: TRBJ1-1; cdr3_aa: CASSIVGAGTEAFF; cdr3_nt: TGTGCCAGCAGTATAGTAGGGGCCGGAACTGAAGCTTTCTTT
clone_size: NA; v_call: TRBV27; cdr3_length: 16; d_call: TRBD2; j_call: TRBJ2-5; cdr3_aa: CASSLRASGRKETQYF; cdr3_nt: TGTGCCAGCAGTTTAAGGGCTAGCGGACGTAAAGAGACCCAGTACTTC